This TCR beta chain was sequenced in a study of control samples from healthy donors and cancer patients. CDR3 length: 14 residues. The germline V gene encodes CDR1 SGHVS and CDR2 FQNEAQ. V was clipped by 1 base and J by 8 bases, with 14 bases between them. Sequencing was performed with immunoSEQ multiplex PCR; in TCRdb, only in-frame clones are kept and a portion is missing. There are 390,000 or so clones in the sample; around nine tenths occur only once, and around 6.8% lies in the top ten. The chain carries TRBV7-8 and TRBJ1-2, with TRBD1 as a possible D gene (6 bases). This receptor was identified in a middle-aged man with head and neck cancer. Material: PBMCs. CDR3 amino acids: CASSLGAQGKGYTF. The CDR3 DNA reads as TGTGCCAGCAGCTTAGGGGCACAGGGTAAAGGCTACACCTTC.